This TCR beta chain stems from a study of T cell responses to AZD1222 COVID-19 vaccine. Study conclusions and caveats: No day 14 peak samples; only post-peak repertoires were characterized. Reportedly, nearly half the spike-specific TCRs target unmutated variant regions. Spike-specific TCR breadth rose after two AZD1222 doses, and depth rose as well.

Clones were sequenced by immunoSEQ multiplex PCR, and TCRdb holds only the in-frame ones, with some missing. Here the sample spans around 140,000 clones, roughly 89% being singletons. Germline CDR1 reads SGHAT; CDR2 reads FQNNGV. V lost 5 bases, J lost 0 bases, and 16 bases lay in between. The CDR3 spans 16 residues. A word on this clone: Its cognate antigen is unknown.

The source is an adult who received the MenACWY meningococcal vaccine as a control. Here the sequenced sample was peripheral blood, taken 28 days after the second dose of the MenACWY control vaccine. This chain links TRBV11-2 with TRBJ1-2; D is unclear. Written as DNA, the CDR3 is TGTGCCAGCAGCCCCCTGGGCAGCTACACTAACTATGGCTACACCTTC. Translation: CASSPLGSYTNYGYTF.